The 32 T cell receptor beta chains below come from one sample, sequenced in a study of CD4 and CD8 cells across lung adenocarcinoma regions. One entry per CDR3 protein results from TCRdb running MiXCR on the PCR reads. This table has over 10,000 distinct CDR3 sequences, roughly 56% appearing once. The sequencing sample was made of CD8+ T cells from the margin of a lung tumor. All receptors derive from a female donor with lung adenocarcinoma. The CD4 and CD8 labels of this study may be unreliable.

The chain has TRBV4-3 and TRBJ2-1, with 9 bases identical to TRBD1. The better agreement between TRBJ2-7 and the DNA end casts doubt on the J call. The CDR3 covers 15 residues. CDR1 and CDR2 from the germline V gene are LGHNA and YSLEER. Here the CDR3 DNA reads TGCGCCAGCAGCCTGGGGACAGGGCCCTCCTACGAGCAGTACTTC. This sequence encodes CASSLGTGPSYEQYF.

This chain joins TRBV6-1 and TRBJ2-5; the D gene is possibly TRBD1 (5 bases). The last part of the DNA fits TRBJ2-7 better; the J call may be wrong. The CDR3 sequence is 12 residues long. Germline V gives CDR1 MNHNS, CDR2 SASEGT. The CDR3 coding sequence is TGTGCCAGCAACCAGGGAAGCTACGAGCAGTACTTC. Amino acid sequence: CASNQGSYEQYF.

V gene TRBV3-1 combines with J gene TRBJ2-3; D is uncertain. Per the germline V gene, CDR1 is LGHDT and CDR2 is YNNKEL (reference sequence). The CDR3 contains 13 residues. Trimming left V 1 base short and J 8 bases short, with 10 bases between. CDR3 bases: TGTGCCAGCAGCCAAGGGCTAGGTAGTACGCAGTATTTT. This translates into CASSQGLGSTQYF.

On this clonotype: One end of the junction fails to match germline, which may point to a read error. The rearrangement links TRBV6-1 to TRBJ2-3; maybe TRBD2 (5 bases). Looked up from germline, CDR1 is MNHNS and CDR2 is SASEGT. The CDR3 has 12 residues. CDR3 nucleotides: TGTGCCAGCCGGCGAGGGAAAAATACTCAGTATTTC. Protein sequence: CASRRGKNTQYF.

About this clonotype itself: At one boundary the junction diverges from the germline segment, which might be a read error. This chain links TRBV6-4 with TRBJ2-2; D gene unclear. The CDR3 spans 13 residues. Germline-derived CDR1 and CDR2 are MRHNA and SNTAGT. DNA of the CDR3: TGTGCCAGCAGAGACTCGAACACCGGGGAGCTGTTTTTT. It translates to CASRDSNTGELFF.

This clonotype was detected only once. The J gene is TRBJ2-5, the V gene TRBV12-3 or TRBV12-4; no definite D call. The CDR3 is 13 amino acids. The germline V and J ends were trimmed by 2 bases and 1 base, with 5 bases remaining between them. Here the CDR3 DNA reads TGTGCCAGCAGTTTACGGAGCCAAGAGACCCAGTACTTC. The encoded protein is CASSLRSQETQYF.

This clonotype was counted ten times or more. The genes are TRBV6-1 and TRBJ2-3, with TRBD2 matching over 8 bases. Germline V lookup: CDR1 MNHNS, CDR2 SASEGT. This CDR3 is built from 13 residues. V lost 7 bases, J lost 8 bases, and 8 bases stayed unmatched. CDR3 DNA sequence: TGTGCCAGCACCTCTTCCGGGAGGGGTACGCAGTATTTT. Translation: CASTSSGRGTQYF.

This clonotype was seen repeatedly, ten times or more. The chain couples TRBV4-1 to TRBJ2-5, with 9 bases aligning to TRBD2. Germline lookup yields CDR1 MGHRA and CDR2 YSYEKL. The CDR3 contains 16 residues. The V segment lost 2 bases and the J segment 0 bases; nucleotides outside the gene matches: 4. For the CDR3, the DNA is TGCGCCAGCAGCCAACTTAGCGGGGGCCACCAAGAGACCCAGTACTTC. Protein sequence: CASSQLSGGHQETQYF.

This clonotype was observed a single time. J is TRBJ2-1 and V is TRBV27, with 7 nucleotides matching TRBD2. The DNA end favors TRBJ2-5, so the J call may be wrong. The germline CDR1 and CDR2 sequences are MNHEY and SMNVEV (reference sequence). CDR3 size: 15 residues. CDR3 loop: CASSLSTSFQETQYF. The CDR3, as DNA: TGTGCCAGCAGTTTGTCGACTAGCTTCCAAGAGACCCAGTACTTC.

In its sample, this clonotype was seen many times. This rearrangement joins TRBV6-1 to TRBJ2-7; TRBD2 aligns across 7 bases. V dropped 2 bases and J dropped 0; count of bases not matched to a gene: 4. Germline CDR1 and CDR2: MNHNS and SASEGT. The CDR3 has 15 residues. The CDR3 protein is CASSERGGSSYEQYF. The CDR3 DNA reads TGTGCCAGCAGTGAAAGGGGCGGGAGCTCCTACGAGCAGTACTTC.

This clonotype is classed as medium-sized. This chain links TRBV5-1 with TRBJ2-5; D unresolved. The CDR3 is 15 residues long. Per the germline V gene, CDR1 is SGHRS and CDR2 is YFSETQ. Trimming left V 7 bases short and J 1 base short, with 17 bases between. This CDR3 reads CASQHWDLSQETQYF. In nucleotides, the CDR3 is TGCGCCAGCCAACATTGGGATCTATCCCAAGAGACCCAGTACTTC.

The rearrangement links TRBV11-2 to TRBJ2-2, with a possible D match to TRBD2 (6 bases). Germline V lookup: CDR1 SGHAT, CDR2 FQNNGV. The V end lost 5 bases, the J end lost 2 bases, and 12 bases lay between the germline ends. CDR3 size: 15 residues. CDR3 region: CASSMAGLNTGELFF. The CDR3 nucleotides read TGTGCCAGCAGCATGGCCGGACTAAACACCGGGGAGCTGTTTTTT. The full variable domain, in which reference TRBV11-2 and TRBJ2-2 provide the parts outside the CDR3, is EAGVAQSPRYKIIEKRQSVAFWCNPISGHATLYWYQQILGQGPKLLIQFQNNGVVDDSQLPKDRFSAERLKGVDSTLKIQPAKLEDSAVYLCASSMAGLNTGELFFGEGSRLTVL.

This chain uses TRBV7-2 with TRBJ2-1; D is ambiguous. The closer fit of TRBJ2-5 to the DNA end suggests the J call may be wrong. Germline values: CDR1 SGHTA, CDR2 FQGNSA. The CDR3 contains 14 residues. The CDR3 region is CASSKQSGGQTQYF. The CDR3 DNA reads TGTGCCAGCAGCAAACAGAGTGGTGGACAGACCCAGTACTTC.

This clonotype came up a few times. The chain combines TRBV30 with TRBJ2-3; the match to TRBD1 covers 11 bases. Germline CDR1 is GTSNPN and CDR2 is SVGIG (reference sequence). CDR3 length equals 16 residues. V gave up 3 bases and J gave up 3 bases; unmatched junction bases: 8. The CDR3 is CAWSPYGTGGTDTQYF. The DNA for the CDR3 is TGTGCCTGGAGCCCTTACGGGACAGGGGGAACAGATACGCAGTATTTT.

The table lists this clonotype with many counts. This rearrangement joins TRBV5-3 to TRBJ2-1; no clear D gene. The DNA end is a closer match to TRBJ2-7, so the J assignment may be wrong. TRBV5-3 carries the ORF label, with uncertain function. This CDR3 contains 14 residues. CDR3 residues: CARSLGRAVHEQYF. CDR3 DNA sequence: TGTGCCAGAAGCTTGGGTAGGGCGGTCCACGAGCAGTACTTC.

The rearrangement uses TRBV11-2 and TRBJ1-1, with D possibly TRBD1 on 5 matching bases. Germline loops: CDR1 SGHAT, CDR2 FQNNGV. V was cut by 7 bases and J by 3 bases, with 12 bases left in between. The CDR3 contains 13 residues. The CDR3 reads CASTTWGYTEAFF. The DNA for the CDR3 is TGTGCCAGCACCACGTGGGGGTACACTGAAGCTTTCTTT.

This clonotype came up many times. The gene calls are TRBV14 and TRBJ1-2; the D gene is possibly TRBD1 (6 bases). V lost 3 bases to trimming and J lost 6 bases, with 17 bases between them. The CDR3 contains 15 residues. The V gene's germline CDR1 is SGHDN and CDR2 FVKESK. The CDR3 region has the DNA TGTGCCAGCAGCCACTTACAGGGACTGGGTAATGGCTACACCTTC. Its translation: CASSHLQGLGNGYTF.

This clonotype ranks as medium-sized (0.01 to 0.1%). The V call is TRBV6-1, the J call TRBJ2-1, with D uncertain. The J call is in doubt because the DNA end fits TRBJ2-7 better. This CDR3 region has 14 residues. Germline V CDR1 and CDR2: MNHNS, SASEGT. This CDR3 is CASSVGPEGDEQYF. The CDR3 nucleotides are TGTGCCAGCAGTGTGGGCCCTGAAGGTGACGAGCAGTACTTC.

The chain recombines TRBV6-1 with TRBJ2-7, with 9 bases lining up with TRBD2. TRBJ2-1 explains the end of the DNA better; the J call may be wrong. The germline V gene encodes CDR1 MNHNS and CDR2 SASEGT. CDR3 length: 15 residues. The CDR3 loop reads CASRTGAGGTYEQFF. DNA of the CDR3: TGTGCCAGCAGGACCGGGGCGGGGGGGACCTACGAGCAGTTCTTC.

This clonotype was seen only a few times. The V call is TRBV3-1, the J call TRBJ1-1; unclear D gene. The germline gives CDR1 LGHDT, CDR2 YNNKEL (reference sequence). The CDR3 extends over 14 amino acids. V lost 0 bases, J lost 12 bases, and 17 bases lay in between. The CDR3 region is CASSQDGREARTFF. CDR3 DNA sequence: TGTGCCAGCAGCCAAGATGGGCGGGAGGCCAGGACTTTCTTT.

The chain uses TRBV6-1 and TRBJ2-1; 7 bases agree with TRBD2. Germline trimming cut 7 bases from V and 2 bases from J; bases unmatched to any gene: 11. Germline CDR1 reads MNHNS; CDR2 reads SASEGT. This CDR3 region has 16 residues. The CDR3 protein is CASTSRRLAAYNEQFF. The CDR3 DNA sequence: TGTGCCAGCACCTCTAGACGACTAGCAGCCTACAATGAGCAGTTCTTC.

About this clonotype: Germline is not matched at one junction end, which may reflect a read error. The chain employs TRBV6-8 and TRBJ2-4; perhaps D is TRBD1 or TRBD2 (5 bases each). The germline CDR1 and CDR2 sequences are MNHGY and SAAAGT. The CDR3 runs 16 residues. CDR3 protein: CPSSPSGLRTKDIQYF. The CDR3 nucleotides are TGTCCCAGCAGTCCCTCGGGGCTGCGAACCAAAGACATTCAGTATTTC.

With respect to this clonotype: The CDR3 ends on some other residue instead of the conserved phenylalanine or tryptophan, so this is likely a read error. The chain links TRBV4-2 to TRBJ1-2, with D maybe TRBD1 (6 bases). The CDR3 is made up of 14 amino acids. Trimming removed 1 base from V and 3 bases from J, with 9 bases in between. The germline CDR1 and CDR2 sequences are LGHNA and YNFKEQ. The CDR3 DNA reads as TGTGCCAGCAGCCAAGTAAACAGGGACTATGGCTACACCCTC. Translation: CASSQVNRDYGYTL.

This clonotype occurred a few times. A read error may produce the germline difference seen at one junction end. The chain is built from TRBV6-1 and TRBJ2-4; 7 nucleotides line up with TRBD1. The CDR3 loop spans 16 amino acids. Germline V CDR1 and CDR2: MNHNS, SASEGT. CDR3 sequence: CASSARGLRATNIQYF. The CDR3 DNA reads TGTGCGAGCAGTGCTAGGGGGCTGCGAGCCACAAATATTCAGTACTTC.

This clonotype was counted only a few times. This CDR3 reads CASKRQGAQFF. The DNA for the CDR3 is TGTGCCAGCAAAAGACAGGGGGCGCAGTTCTTC. The chain links TRBV6-1 to TRBJ2-1; 10 nucleotides match TRBD1. Germline CDR1 reads MNHNS; CDR2 reads SASEGT. The CDR3 totals 11 residues. V lost 7 bases to trimming and J lost 12 bases; unmatched junction nucleotides: 3.

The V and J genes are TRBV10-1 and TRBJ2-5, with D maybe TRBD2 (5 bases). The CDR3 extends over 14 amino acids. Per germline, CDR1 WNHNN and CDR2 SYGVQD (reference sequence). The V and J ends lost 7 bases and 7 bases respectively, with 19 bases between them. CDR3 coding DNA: TGCGCCAGCATCGGGATGCGTGGCCGAGGGACCCAGTACTTC. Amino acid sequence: CASIGMRGRGTQYF.

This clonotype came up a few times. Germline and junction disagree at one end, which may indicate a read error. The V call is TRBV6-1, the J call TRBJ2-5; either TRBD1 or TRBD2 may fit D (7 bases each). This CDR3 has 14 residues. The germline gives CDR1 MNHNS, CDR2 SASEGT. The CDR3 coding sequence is TGTGCCGGCAGTGGAGCCGGGGGGACAGATACCCAGTACTTC. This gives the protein CAGSGAGGTDTQYF.

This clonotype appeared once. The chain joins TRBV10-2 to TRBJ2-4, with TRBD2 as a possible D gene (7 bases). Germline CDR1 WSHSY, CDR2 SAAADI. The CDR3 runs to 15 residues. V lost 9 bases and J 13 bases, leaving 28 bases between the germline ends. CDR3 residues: CARGDGGGSTETQYF. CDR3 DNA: TGCGCCAGGGGAGATGGGGGCGGGAGCACAGAGACGCAGTACTTC.

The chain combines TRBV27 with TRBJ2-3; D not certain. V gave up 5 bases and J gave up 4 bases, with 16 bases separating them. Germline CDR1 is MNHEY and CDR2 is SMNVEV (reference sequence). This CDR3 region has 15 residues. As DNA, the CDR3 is TGTGCCAGCAGTCTCAACACCGGCCGGGCAGATACGCAGTATTTT. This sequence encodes CASSLNTGRADTQYF.

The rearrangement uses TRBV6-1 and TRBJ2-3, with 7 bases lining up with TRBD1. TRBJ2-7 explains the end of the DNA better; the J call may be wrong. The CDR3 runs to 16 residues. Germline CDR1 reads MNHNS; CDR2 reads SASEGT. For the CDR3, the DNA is TGTGCCAGCCGTGCTAGGGGGCAGCGAGCCAAAGATACGCAGTACTTC. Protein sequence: CASRARGQRAKDTQYF.

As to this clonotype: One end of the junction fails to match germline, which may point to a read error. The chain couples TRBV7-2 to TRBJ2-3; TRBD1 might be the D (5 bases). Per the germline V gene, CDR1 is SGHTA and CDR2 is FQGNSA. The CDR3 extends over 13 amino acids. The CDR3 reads CARGLWAKDTQYF. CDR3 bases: TGTGCCAGGGGGCTGTGGGCCAAAGACACGCAGTATTTC.

The CDR3 bases are TGTGCCAGCAGTGAGCAGGGAGGAGTTGAAAAACTGTTTTTT. Translation: CASSEQGGVEKLFF. The chain carries TRBV6-1 and TRBJ1-4; D might be TRBD1 (5 bases). The CDR3 loop spans 14 amino acids. The germline gives CDR1 MNHNS, CDR2 SASEGT. V was pared by 3 bases and J by 7 bases, with 12 bases between.